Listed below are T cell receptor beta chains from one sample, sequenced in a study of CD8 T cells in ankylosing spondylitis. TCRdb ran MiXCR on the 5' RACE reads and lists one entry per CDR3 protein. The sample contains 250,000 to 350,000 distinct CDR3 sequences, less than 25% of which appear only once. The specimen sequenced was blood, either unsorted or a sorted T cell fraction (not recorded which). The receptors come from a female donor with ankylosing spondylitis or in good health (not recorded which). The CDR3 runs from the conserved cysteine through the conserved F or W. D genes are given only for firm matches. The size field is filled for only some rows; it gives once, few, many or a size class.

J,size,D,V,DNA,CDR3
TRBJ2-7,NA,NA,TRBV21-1,TGTGCCAGCAGCACCGACTACGAGCAGTACTTC,CASSTDYEQYF
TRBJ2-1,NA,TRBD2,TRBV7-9,TGTGCCAGCAGCCAAGACTTAGCGGGAGCACCGTTCTTC,CASSQDLAGAPFF
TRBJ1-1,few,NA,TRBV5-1,TGCGCCAGCAGCACAGCGGGTTTGACTGAAGCTTTCTTT,CASSTAGLTEAFF
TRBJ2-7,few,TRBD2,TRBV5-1,TGCGCCAGCACCCCTGCCGGGGAGGGGTGGTACGAGCAGTACTTC,CASTPAGEGWYEQYF
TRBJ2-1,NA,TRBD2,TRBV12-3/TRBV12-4,TGTGCCAGCAGCTGGGGGAGGGCAATGGACAATGAGCAGTTCTTC,CASSWGRAMDNEQFF
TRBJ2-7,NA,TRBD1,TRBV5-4,TGTGCCAGCAGCCGACCCCGACAGGGCCTCCCCTACGAGCAGTACTTC,CASSRPRQGLPYEQYF
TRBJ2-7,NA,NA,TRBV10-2,TGCGCCAGCAGTGAGCCCTTCTACGAGCAGTACTTC,CASSEPFYEQYF
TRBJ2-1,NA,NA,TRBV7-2,TGTGCCAGCAGCCAAGGACTCCTAAGCTCCTACAATGAGCAGTTCTTC,CASSQGLLSSYNEQFF
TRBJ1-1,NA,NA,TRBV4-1,TGCGCCAGCAGCGCCCCCAGGGCTGGGACTGAAGCTTTCTTT,CASSAPRAGTEAFF
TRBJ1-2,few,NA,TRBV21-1,TGTGCCAGCAGCAAAGCAGGGTATGGCTACACCTTC,CASSKAGYGYTF
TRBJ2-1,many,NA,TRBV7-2,TGTGCCAGCAGCCTCGACTCCCTCGGGAATGAGCAGTTCTTC,CASSLDSLGNEQFF
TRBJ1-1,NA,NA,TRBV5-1,TGCGCCAGCAGCTCTCTTGCCGGCAGCACTGAAGCTTTCTTT,CASSSLAGSTEAFF
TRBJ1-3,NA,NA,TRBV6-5,TGTGCCAGCAGTTACCGCGGGGAAAACACCATATATTTT,CASSYRGENTIYF
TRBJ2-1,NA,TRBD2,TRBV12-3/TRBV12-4,TGTGCCAGCAGTTCCGGACTAGCGGGAGGTGAGCAGTTCTTC,CASSSGLAGGEQFF
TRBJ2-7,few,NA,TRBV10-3,TGTGCCATCAGTGACCCGGGACCGAGATACGAGCAGTACTTC,CAISDPGPRYEQYF
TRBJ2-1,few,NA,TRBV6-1,TGTGCCAGCAGGCTAGAGGAGCGGGTCTACAATGAGCAGTTCTTC,CASRLEERVYNEQFF
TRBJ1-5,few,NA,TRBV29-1,TGCAGCGTTGAAAGGTCCCAGGGGCCCAATCAGCCCCAGCATTTT,CSVERSQGPNQPQHF
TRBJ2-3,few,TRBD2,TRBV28,TGTGCCAGCTCGGGAGCGGGAGGGGCAGATACGCAGTATTTT,CASSGAGGADTQYF
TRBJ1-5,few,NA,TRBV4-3,TGCGCCAGCAGCCAAGAAAAGGGGCAAAGGCAGCCCCAGCATTTT,CASSQEKGQRQPQHF
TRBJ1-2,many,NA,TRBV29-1,TGCAGCGCCCGACAGCCTAATGGCTACACCTTC,CSARQPNGYTF
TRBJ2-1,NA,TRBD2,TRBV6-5,TGTGCCAGCAGTTACTTAGGTGGGGGGGTCCAGTACAATGAGCAGTTCTTC,CASSYLGGGVQYNEQFF
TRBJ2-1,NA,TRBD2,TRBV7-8,TGTGCCAGCAGCTTAGGTGGCGGGAGGGGTTTCAATGAGCAGTTCTTC,CASSLGGGRGFNEQFF
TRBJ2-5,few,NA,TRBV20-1,TGCAGTGCTGCTTTATTCGGGCTTTACGGAGAGACCCAGTACTTC,CSAALFGLYGETQYF
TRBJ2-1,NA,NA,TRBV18,TGTGCCAGCTCACCACCGGTCGGTAGCCTCAACAATGAGCAGTTCTTC,CASSPPVGSLNNEQFF
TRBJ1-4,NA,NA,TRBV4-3,TGCGCCAGCAGCCAGGATCCCCGGGGAAAACTGTTTTTT,CASSQDPRGKLFF
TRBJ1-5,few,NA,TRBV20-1,TGCAGTGCTAGATCAGGGTACTCCTATCAGCCCCAGCATTTT,CSARSGYSYQPQHF
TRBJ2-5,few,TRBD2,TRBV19,TGTGCCAGTATGCCTAGCGGGTCGCGTAGAGAGACCCAGTACTTC,CASMPSGSRRETQYF
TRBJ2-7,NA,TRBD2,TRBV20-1,TGCAGTGCTAAGACGACTAGCGGAACCTACGAGCAGTACTTC,CSAKTTSGTYEQYF
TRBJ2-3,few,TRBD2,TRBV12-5,TGTGCTAGTAGTTCATTATCGGCGGGGGAGCGCACAGATACGCAGTATTTT,CASSSLSAGERTDTQYF
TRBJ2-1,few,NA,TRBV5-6,TGTGCCAGCAGCTTGCTGGGGCTTCAGGATGAGCAGTTCTTC,CASSLLGLQDEQFF
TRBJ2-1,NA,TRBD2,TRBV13,TGTGCCAGCAGCTTAGGCCGGGGACTAGCGGGAGACAATGAGCAGTTCTTC,CASSLGRGLAGDNEQFF
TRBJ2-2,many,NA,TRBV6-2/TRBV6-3,TGTGCCAGCAGCTCTCTACGGAAGAACACCGGGGAGCTGTTTTTT,CASSSLRKNTGELFF
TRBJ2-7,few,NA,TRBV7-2,TGTGCCAGTGCACAGGCCTACGAGCAGTACTTC,CASAQAYEQYF
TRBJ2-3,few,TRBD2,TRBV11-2,TGTGCCAGCAGCTTAGGGGTTGGACTAGCGGGGGCAGATACGCAGTATTTT,CASSLGVGLAGADTQYF
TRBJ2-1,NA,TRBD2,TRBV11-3,TGTGCCAGCAGCTTAGGGGCAGGGGATGGGGGGACTAGCGGGAGATCGGGATACAATGAGCAGTTCTTC,CASSLGAGDGGTSGRSGYNEQFF
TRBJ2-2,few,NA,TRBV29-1,TGCAGCGTTGACAGGGTAAATGGCGGGGAGCTGTTTTTT,CSVDRVNGGELFF
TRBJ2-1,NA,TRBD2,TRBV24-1,TGTGCCACCAGTGATTCCCCCGGGAGGACTAGCGGGAGATGGGATGAGCAGTTCTTC,CATSDSPGRTSGRWDEQFF
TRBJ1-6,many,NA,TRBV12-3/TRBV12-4,TGTGCCAGCTCTAGGGGGGAGGTGCCCCTCCACTTT,CASSRGEVPLHF
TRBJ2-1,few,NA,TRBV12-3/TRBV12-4,TGTGCCAGCAGAAAGGGGGAGAGCTCCTACAATGAGCAGTTCTTC,CASRKGESSYNEQFF
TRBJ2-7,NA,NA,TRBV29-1,TGCAGCCCGATGACAGCTTCGGCGCCCCAACCAACCTACGAGCAGTACTTC,CSPMTASAPQPTYEQYF
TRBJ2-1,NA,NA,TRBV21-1,TGTGCCAGCAGCAAATCTGGTCGTGGGGGGGACTACAATGAGCAGTTCTTC,CASSKSGRGGDYNEQFF
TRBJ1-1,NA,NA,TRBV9,TGTGCCAGCAGCACTCTAGTCCGAGACACTGAAGCTTTCTTT,CASSTLVRDTEAFF
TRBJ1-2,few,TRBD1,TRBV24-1,TGTGCCACCAGTGATATGACAGGGAATGGCTACACCTTC,CATSDMTGNGYTF
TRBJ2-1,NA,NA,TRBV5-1,TGCGCCAGCAGCTGGGGCAGTAAGGCCGACAATGAGCAGTTCTTC,CASSWGSKADNEQFF
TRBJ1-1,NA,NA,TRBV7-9,TGTGCCAGCTGCCACCAGACAGGCTCGAACACTGAAGCTTTCTTT,CASCHQTGSNTEAFF
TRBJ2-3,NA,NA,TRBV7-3,TGTGCCAGCAGCTTAAGTCTCTCGGATACGCAGTATTTT,CASSLSLSDTQYF
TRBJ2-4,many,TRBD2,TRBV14,TGTGCCAGCAGCCAAGGAAGGGCGGGAGCGTCCAAAAACATTCAGTACTTC,CASSQGRAGASKNIQYF
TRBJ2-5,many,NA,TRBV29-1,TGCAGCGAAACAAAGGGGGAGACCCAGTACTTC,CSETKGETQYF
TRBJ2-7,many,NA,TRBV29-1,TGCAGCGTTGGATCTCAACCCGGCTACGAGCAGTACTTC,CSVGSQPGYEQYF
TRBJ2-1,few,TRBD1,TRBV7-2,TGTGCCAGCAGCCCGTTTTCCGGGACAGGGGGGAACAATGAGCAGTTCTTC,CASSPFSGTGGNNEQFF